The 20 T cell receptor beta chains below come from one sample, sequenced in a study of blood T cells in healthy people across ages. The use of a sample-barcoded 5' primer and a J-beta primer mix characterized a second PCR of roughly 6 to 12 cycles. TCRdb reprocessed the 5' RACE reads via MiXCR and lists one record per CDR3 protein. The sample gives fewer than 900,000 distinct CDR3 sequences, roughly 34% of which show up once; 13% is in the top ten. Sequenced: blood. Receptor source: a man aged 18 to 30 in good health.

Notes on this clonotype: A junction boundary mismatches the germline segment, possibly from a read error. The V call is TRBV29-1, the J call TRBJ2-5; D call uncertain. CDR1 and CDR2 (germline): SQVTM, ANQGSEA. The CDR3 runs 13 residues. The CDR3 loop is CSVDLLDQETRYF. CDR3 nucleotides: TGCAGCGTTGACTTACTGGATCAAGAGACCCGGTACTTC. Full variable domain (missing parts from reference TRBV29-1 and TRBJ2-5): SAVISQKPSRDICQRGTSLTIQCQVDSQVTMMFWYRQQPGQSLTLIATANQGSEATYESGFVIDKFPISRPNLTFSTLTVSNMSPEDSSIYLCSVDLLDQETRYFGPGTRLLVL.

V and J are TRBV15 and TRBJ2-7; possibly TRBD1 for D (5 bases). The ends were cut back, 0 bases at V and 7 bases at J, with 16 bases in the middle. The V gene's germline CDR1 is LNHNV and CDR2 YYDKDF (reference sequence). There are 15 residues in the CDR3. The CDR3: CATSRDRGRTSEQYF. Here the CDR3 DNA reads TGTGCCACCAGCAGAGATCGCGGCAGGACATCGGAGCAGTACTTC.

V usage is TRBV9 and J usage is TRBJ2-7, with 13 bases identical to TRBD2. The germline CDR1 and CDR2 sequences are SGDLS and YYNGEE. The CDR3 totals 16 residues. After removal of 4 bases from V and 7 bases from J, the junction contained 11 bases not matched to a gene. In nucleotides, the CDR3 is TGTGCCAGCAGCCCTTTACTAGCGGGGGGGCATGATGAGCAGTACTTC. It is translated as CASSPLLAGGHDEQYF.

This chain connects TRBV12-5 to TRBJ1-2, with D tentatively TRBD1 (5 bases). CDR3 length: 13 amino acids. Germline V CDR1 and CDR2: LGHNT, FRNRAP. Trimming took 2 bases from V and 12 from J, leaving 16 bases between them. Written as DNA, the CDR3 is TGTGCTAGTGGTTTGCCCCCCGGGGGTAACGACACCTTC. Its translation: CASGLPPGGNDTF.

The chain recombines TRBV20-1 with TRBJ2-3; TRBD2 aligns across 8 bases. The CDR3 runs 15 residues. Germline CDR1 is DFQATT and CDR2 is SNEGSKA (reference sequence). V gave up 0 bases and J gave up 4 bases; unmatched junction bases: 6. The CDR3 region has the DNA TGCAGTGCTAGAGAAATAGCGGGGAGTCCAGATACGCAGTATTTT. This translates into CSAREIAGSPDTQYF.

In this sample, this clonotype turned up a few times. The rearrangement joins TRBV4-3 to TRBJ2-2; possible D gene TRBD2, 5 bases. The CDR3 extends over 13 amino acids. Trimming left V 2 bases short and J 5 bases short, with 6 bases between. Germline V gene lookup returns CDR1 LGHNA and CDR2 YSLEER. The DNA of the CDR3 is TGCGCCAGCAGCCAATCGGGGACCGGGGAGCTGTTTTTT. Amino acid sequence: CASSQSGTGELFF.

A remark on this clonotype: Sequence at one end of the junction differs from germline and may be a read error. This CDR3 reads CASSQEVGGGHQPQHF. The CDR3 nucleotides read TGTGCCAGCAGTCAAGAGGTCGGGGGCGGTCATCAGCCCCAGCATTTT. The genes are TRBV4-2 and TRBJ1-5; D perhaps matches TRBD1 (6 bases). The CDR3 runs to 16 residues. Germline CDR1 is LGHNA and CDR2 is YNFKEQ.

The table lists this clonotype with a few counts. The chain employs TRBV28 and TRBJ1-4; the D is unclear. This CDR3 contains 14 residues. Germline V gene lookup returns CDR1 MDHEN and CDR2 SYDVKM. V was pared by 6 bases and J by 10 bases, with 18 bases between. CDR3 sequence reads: CASSKYGDSGKLFF. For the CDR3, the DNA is TGTGCCAGCAGCAAGTATGGCGACTCGGGAAAACTGTTTTTT.

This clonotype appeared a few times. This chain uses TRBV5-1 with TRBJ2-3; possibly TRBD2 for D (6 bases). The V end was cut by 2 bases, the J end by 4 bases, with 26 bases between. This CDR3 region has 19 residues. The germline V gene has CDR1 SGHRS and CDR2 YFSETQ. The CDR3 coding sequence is TGCGCCAGCAGCTTCCTACTCCTAAATAGCGGAAGGGGATCAGATACGCAGTATTTT. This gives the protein CASSFLLLNSGRGSDTQYF.

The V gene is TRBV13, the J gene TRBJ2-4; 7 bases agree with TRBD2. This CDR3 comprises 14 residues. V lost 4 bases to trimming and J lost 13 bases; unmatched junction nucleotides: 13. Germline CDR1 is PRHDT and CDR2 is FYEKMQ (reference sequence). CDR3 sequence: CASSSRTRGNEQYF. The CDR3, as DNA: TGTGCCAGCAGCTCAAGGACTAGAGGCAATGAGCAGTACTTC. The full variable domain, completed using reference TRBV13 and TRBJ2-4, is AAGVIQSPRHLIKEKRETATLKCYPIPRHDTVYWYQQGPGQDPQFLISFYEKMQSDKGSIPDRFSAQQFSDYHSELNMSSLELGDSALYFCASSSRTRGNEQYFGAGTRLSVL.

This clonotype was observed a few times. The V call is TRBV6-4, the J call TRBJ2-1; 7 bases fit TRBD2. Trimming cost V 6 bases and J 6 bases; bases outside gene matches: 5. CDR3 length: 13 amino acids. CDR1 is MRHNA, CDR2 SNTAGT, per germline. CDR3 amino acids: CASSETSRNEQFF. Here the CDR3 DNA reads TGTGCCAGCAGCGAGACTAGCCGCAATGAGCAGTTCTTC.

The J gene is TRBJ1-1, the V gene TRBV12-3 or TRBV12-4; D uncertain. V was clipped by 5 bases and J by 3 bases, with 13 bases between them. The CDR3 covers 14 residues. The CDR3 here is CASSPDGRYTEAFF. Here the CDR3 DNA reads TGTGCCAGCAGTCCGGACGGACGGTACACTGAAGCTTTCTTT.

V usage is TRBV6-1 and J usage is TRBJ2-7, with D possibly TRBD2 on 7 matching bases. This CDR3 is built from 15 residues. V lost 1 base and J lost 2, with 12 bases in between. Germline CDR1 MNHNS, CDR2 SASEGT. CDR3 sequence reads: CASSEVQGRAYEQYF. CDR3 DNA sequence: TGTGCCAGCAGTGAAGTTCAGGGGAGGGCCTACGAGCAGTACTTC.

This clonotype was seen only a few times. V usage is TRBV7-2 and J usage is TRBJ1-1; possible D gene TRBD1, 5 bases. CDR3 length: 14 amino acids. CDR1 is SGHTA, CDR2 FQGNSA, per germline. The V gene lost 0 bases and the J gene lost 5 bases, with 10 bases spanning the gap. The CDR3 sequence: CASSLAQRGTEAFF. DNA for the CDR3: TGTGCCAGCAGCTTAGCGCAGAGGGGAACTGAAGCTTTCTTT.

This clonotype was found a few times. CDR3 region: CSVVSGPKLFF. CDR3 sequence (DNA): TGCAGCGTTGTATCAGGACCAAAACTGTTTTTT. V gene TRBV29-1 combines with J gene TRBJ1-4; D ambiguous. The V and J ends lost 4 bases and 10 bases respectively, with 10 bases between them. The CDR3 length is 11 residues. Germline V gene data show CDR1 as SQVTM and CDR2 as ANQGSEA.

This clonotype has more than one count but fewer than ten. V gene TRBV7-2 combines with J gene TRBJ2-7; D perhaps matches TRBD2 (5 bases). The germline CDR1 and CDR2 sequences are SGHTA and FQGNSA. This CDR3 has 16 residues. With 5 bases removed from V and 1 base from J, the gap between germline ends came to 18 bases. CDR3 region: CASSPGGGPRSYEQYF. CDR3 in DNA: TGTGCCAGCAGCCCCGGTGGAGGCCCAAGGTCCTACGAGCAGTACTTC.

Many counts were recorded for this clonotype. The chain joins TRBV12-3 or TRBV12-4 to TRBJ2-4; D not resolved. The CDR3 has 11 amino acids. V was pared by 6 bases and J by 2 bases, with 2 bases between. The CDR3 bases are TGTGCCAGCAGCCCCAAAAACATTCAGTACTTC. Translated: CASSPKNIQYF.

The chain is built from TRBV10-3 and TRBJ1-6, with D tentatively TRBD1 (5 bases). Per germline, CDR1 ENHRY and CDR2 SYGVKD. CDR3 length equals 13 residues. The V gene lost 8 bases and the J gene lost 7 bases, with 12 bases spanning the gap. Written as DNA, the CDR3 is TGTGCCATCTCGGGGGATACGAATTCACCCCTCCACTTT. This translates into CAISGDTNSPLHF.

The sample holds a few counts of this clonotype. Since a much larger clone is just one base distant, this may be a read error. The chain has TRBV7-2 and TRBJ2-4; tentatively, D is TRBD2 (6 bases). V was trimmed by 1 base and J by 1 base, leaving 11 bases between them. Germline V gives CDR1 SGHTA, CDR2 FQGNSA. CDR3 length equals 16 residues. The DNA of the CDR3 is TGTGCCAGCAGCTTAGGGGCGGGGATGGCCAAAAACATTCAGTACTTC. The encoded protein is CASSLGAGMAKNIQYF.

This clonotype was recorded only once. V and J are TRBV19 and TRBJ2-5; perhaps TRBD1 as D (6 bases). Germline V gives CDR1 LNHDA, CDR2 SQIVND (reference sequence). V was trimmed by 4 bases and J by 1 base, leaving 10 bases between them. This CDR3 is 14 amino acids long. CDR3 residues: CASSTRDTQETQYF. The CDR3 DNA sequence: TGTGCCAGTAGTACAAGGGACACCCAAGAGACCCAGTACTTC.